What follows describes a single TCR beta chain. This record comes from a study of blood T cell repertoires in COVID-19. Across the whole study: Spain, Italy and the United States supplied samples that represented acute and convalescent COVID-19. Sources were T cells, B-cell-depleted T cells, or PBMCs; the material itself was cDNA or gDNA.

Trimming at V came to 1 base and at J to 4 bases, leaving 10 bases not matched to a gene. Germline-derived CDR1 and CDR2 are GTSNPN and SVGIG (reference sequence). The CDR3 extends over 16 amino acids. Original analysis: How many nucleated cells were present was estimated from reference gene primer amplification. The method was immunoSEQ multiplex PCR; TCRdb's version includes in-frame clones alone and lacks a portion of them. The V and J calls and clone size come from that table; D and trimming were worked out from the DNA. Of fewer than 85,000 clones in the sample, roughly 82% were seen once. The chain recombines TRBV30 with TRBJ1-5, with 7 positions matching TRBD1. The sequencing sample was made of peripheral blood. This sequence originates from an elderly woman with active or convalescent COVID-19. The CDR3 DNA sequence: TGTGCCTGGAGTGCCGCGACAGGGCTAAGGAATCAGCCCCAGCATTTT. Amino acids: CAWSAATGLRNQPQHF.